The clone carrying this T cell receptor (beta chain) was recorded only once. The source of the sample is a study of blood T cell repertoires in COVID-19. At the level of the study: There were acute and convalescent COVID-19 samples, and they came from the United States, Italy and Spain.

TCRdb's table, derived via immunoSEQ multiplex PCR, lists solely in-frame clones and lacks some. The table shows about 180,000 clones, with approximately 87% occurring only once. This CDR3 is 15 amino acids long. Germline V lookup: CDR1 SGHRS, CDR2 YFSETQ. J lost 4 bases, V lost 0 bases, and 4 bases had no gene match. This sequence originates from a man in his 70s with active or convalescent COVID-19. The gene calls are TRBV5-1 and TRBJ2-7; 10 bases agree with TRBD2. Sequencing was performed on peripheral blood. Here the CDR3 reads CASSLGTSGGYEQYF. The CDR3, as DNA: TGCGCCAGCAGCTTGGGGACTAGCGGAGGATACGAGCAGTACTTC.